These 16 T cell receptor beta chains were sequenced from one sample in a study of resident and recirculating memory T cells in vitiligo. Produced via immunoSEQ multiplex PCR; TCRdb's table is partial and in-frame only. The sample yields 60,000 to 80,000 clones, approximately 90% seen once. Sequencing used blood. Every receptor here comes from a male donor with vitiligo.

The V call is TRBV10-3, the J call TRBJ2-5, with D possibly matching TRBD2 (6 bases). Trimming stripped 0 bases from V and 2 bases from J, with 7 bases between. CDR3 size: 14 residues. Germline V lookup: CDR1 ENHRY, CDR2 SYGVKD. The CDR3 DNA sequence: TGTGCCATCAGTGAGTCGGGGGGACAAGAGACCCAGTACTTC. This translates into CAISESGGQETQYF.

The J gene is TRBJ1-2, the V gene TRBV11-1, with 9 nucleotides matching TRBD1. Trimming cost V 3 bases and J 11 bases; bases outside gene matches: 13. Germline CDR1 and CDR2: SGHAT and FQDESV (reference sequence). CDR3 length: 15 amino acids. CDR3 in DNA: TGTGCCAGCAGCTTGAGGGGGACAGGGATGTACGAATACACCTTC. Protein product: CASSLRGTGMYEYTF.

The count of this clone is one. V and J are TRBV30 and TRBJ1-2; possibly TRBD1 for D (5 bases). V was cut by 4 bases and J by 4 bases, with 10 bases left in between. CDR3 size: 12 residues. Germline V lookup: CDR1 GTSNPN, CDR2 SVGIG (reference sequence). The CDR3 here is CAWTQGSYGYTF. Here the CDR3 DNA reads TGTGCCTGGACTCAGGGCAGCTATGGCTACACCTTC.

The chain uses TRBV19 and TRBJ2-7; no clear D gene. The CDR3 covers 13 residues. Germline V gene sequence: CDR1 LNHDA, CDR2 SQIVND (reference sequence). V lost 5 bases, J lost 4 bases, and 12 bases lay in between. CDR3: CASSRRSGYEQYF. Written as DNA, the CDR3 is TGTGCCAGTAGTCGAAGGAGTGGATACGAGCAGTACTTC.

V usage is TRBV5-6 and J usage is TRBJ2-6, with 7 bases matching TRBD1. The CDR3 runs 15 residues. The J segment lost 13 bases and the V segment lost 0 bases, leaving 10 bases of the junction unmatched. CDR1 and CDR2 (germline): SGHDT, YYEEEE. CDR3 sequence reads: CASSLGRKQGRVLTF. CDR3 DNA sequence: TGTGCCAGCAGCTTGGGCCGCAAACAGGGGAGAGTCCTGACTTTC.

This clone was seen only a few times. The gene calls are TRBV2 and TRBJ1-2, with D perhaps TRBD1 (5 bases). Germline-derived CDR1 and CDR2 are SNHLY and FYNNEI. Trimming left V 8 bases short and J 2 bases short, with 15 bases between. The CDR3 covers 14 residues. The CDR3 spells CASDRGVVNYGYTF. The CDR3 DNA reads TGTGCCAGCGACCGGGGGGTGGTGAACTATGGCTACACCTTC.

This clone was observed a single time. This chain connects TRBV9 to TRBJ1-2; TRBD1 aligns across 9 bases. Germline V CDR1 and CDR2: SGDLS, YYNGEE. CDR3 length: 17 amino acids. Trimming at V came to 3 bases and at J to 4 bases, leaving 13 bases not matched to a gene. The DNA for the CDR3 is TGTGCCAGCAGCGCCCGGGACAGGGTCGGGAGTATCTATGGCTACACCTTC. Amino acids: CASSARDRVGSIYGYTF.

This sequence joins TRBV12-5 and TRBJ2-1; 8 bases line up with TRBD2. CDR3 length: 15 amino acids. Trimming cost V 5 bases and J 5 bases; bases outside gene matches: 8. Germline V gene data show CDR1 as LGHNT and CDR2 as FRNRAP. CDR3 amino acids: CASGPGLAVDNEQFF. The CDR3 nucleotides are TGTGCTAGTGGTCCCGGACTAGCAGTCGACAATGAGCAGTTCTTC.

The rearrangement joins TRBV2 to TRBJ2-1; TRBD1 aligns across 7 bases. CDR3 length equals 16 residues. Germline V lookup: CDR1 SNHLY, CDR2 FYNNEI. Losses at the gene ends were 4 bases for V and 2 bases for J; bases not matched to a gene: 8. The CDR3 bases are TGTGCCAGCAGTGTACGGCAGGGGGTAACCTACAATGAGCAGTTCTTC. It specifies CASSVRQGVTYNEQFF.

CDR3 protein: CASSLIQGTRVNYGYTF. CDR3 sequence (DNA): TGTGCCAGCAGCCTCATACAGGGGACGAGAGTCAACTATGGCTACACCTTC. This chain connects TRBV14 to TRBJ1-2; 7 bases align to TRBD1. This CDR3 has 17 residues. J lost 2 bases, V lost 4 bases, and 13 bases had no gene match. Germline V lookup: CDR1 SGHDN, CDR2 FVKESK. Supplemented by reference TRBV14 and TRBJ1-2, the full variable domain reads EAGVTQFPSHSVIEKGQTVTLRCDPISGHDNLYWYRRVMGKEIKFLLHFVKESKQDESGMPNNRFLAERTGGTYSTLKVQPAELEDSGVYFCASSLIQGTRVNYGYTFGSGTRLTVV.

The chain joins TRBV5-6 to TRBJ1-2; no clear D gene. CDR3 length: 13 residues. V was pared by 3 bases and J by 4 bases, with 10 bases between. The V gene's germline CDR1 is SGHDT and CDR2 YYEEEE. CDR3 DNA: TGTGCCAGCAGCTCAAGGGAGAGCTATGGCTACACCTTC. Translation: CASSSRESYGYTF.

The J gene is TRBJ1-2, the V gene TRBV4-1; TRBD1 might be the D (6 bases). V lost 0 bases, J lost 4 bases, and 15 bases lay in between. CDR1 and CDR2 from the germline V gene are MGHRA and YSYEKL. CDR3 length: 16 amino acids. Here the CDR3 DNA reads TGCGCCAGCAGCCAAGATCCTACAGGGCGTGCCTATGGCTACACCTTC. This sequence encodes CASSQDPTGRAYGYTF.

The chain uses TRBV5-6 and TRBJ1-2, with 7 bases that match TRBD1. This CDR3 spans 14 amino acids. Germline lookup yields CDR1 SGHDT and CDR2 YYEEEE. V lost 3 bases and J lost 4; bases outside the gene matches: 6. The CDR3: CASSYPGQLYGYTF. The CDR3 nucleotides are TGTGCCAGCAGCTACCCGGGACAGCTCTATGGCTACACCTTC.

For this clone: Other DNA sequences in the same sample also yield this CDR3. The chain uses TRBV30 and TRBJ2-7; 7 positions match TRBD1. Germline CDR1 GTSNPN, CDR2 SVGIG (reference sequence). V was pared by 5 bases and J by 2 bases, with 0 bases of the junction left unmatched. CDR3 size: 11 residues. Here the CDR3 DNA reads TGTGCCTGGGGGACAGCCTACGAGCAGTACTTC. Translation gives CAWGTAYEQYF.

The CDR3 region has the DNA TGCGCCAGCAGGACCCCCGGGACAGGGTTGAGAAACACTGAAGCTTTCTTT. Its protein is CASRTPGTGLRNTEAFF. J is TRBJ1-1 and V is TRBV10-1, with 9 positions matching TRBD1. The CDR3 consists of 17 residues. The germline V gene encodes CDR1 WNHNN and CDR2 SYGVQD (reference sequence). V was pared by 6 bases and J by 2 bases, with 13 bases of the junction left unmatched.

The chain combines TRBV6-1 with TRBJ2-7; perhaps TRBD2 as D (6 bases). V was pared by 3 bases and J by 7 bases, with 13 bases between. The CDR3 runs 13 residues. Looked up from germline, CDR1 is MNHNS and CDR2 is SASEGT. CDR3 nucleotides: TGTGCCAGCAGTGATCTAGCAGGGAGGGAGCAGTACTTC. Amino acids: CASSDLAGREQYF.